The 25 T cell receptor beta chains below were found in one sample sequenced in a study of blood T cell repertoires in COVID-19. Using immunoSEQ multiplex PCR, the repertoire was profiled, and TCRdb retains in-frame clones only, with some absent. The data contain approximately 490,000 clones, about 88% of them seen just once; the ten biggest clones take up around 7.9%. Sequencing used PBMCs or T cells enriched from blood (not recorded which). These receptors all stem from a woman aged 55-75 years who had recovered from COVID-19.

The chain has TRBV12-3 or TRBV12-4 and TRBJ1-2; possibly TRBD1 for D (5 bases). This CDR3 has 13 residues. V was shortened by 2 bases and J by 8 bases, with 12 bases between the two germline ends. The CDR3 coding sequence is TGTGCCAGCAGTTTAACAGGCGTAGGGGGCTACACCTTC. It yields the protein CASSLTGVGGYTF.

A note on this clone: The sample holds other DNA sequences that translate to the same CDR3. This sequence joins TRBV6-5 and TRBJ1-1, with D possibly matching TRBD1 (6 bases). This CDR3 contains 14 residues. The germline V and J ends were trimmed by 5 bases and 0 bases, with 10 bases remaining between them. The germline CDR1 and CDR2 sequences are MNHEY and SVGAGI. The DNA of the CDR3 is TGTGCCAGCAGTCTAGGACAGATGAACACTGAAGCTTTCTTT. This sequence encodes CASSLGQMNTEAFF.

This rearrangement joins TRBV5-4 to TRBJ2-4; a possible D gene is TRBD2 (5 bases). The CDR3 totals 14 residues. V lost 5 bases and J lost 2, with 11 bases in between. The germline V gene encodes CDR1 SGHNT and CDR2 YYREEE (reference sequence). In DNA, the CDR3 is TGTGCCAGCAGGTCCGAGGGATCCAAAAACATTCAGTACTTC. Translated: CASRSEGSKNIQYF.

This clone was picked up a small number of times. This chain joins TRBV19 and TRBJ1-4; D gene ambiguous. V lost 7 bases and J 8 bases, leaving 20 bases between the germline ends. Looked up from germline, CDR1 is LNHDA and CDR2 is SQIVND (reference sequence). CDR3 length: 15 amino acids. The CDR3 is CASTPGGSLGEKLFF. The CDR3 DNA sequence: TGTGCCAGTACCCCAGGAGGGAGCCTGGGCGAAAAACTGTTTTTT.

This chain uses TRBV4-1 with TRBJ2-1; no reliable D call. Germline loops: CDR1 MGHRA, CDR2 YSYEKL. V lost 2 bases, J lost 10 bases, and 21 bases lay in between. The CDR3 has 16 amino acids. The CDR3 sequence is CASSQPFLGDSAEQFF. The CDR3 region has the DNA TGCGCCAGCAGCCAACCTTTCTTAGGAGACTCGGCGGAGCAGTTCTTC.

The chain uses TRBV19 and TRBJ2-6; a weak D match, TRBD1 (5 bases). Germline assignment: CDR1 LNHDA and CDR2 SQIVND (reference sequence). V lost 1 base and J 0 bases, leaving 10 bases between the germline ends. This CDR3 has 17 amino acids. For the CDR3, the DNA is TGTGCCAGTAGTATAGGGGGCACCCTCTCTGGGGCCAACGTCCTGACTTTC. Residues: CASSIGGTLSGANVLTF.

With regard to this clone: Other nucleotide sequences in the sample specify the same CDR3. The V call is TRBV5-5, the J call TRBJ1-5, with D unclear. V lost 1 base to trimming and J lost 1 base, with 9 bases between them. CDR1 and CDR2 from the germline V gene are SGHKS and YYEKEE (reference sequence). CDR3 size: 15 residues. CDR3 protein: CASSLTGNSNQPQHF. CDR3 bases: TGTGCCAGCAGCTTGACCGGGAACAGCAATCAGCCCCAGCATTTT.

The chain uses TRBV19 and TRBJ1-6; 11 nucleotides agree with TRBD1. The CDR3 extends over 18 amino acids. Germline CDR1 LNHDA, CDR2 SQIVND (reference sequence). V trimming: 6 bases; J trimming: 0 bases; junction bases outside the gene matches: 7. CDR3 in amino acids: CASRSGTGGSSYNSPLHF. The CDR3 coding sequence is TGTGCCAGTAGATCCGGGACAGGGGGGAGCTCCTATAATTCACCCCTCCACTTT.

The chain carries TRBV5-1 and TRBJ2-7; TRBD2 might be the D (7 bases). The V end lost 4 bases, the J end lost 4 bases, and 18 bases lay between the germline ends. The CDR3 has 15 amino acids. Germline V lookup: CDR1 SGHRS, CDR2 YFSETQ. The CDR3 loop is CASSTGGGGYYEQYV. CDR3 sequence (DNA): TGCGCCAGCAGCACCGGGGGCGGGGGATATTACGAGCAGTACGTC.

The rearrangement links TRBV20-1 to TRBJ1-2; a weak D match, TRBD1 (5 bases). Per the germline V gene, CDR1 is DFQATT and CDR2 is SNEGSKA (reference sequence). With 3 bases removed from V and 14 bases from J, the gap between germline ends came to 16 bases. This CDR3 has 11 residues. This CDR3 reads CSASDSPVRTF. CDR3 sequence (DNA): TGCAGTGCTAGTGACAGCCCAGTGAGGACCTTC.

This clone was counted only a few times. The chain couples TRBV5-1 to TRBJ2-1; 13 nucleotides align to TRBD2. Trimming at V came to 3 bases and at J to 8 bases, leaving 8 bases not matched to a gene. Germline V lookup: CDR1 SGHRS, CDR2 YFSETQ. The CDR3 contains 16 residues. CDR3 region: CASSSRVGLAGDEQFF. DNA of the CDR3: TGCGCCAGCAGCTCTCGGGTAGGACTAGCGGGGGATGAGCAGTTCTTC.

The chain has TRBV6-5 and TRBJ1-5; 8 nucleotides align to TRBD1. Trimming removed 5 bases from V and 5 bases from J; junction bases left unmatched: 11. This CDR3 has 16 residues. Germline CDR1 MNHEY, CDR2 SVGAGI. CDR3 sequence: CASSNYGTGSHQPQHF. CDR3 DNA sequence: TGTGCCAGCAGTAACTACGGGACAGGTAGTCATCAGCCCCAGCATTTT.

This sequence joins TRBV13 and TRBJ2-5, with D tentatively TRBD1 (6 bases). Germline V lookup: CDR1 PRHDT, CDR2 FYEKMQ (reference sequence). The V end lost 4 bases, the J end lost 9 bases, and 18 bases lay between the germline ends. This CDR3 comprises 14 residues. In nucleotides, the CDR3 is TGTGCCAGCAGCTACAGACAGGAACTTGGGGCCCAGTACTTC. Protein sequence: CASSYRQELGAQYF.

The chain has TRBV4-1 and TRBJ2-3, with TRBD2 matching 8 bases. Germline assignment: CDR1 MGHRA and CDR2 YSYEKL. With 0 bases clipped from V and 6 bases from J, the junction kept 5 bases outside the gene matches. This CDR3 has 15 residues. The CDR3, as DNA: TGCGCCAGCAGCCAAGAAGGTGGCGGGGGGGATACGCAGTATTTT. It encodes CASSQEGGGGDTQYF.

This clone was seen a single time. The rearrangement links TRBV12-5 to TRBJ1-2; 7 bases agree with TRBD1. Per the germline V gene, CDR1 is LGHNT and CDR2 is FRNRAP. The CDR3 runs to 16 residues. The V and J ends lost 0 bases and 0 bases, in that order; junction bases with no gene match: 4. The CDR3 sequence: CASGLVFGTANYGYTF. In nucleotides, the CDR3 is TGTGCTAGTGGTTTGGTTTTCGGGACAGCTAACTATGGCTACACCTTC.

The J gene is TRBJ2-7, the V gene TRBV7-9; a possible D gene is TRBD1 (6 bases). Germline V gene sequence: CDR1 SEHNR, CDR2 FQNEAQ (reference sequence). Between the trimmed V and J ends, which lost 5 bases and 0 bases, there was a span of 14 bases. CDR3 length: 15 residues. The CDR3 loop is CASSPTGKSSYEQYF. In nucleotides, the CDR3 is TGTGCCAGCAGCCCAACAGGGAAGTCCTCCTACGAGCAGTACTTC.

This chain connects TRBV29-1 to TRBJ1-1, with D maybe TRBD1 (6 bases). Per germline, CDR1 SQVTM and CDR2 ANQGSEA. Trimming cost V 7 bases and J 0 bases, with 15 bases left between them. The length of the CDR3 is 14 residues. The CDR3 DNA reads TGCAGCGCCGCGCCACAGGGCTTGAACACTGAAGCTTTCTTT. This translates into CSAAPQGLNTEAFF.

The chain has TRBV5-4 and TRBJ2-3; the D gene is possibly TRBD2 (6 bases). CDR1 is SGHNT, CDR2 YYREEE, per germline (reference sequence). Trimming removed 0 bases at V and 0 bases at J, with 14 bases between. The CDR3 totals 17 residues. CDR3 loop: CASSLGLGGTSTDTQYF. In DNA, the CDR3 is TGTGCCAGCAGCTTGGGCTTGGGTGGGACTAGCACAGATACGCAGTATTTT. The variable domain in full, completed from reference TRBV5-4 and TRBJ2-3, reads ETGVTQSPTHLIKTRGQQVTLRCSSQSGHNTVSWYQQALGQGPQFIFQYYREEENGRGNFPPRFSGLQFPNYSSELNVNALELDDSALYLCASSLGLGGTSTDTQYFGPGTRLTVL.

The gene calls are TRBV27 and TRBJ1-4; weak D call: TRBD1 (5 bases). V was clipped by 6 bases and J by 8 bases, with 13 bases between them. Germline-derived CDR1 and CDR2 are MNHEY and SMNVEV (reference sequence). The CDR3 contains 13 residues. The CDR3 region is CASSRAGGEKLFF. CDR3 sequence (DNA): TGTGCCAGCAGCCGCGCGGGGGGGGAAAAACTGTTTTTT.

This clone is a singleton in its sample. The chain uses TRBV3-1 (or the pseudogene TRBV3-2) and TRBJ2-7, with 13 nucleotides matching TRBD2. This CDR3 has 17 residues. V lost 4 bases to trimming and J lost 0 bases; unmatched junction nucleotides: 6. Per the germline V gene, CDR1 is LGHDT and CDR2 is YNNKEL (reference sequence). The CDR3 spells CASSLTSGGPVSYEQYF. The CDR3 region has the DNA TGTGCCAGCAGCCTGACTAGCGGGGGGCCTGTCTCCTACGAGCAGTACTTC.

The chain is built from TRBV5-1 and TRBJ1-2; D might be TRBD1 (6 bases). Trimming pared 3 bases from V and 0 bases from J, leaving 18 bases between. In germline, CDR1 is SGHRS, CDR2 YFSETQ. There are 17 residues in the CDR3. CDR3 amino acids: CASSSPRDTASNYGYTF. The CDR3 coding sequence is TGCGCCAGCAGCTCACCCCGGGACACCGCCTCTAACTATGGCTACACCTTC.

The CDR3 reads CAISESSGPNSPLHF. CDR3 in DNA: TGTGCCATCAGTGAGTCGTCAGGCCCAAATTCACCCCTCCACTTT. The chain is built from TRBV10-3 and TRBJ1-6, with D unclear. The germline gives CDR1 ENHRY, CDR2 SYGVKD. The CDR3 is 15 residues long. V was pared by 0 bases and J by 7 bases, with 10 bases between.

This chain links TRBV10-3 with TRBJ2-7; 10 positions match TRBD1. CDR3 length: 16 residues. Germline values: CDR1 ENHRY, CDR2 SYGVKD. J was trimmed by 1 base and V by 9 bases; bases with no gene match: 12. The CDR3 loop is CAIRSTGGRDSYEQYF. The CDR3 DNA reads TGTGCCATTCGTTCGACAGGGGGCCGAGATTCCTACGAGCAGTACTTC.

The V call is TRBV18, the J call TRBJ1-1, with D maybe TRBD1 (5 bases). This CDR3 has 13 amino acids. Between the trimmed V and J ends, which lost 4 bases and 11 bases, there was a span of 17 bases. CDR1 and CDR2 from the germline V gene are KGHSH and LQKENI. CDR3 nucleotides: TGTGCCAGCTCACTTCAGGAGAAGGGGCACGCTTTCTTT. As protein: CASSLQEKGHAFF.

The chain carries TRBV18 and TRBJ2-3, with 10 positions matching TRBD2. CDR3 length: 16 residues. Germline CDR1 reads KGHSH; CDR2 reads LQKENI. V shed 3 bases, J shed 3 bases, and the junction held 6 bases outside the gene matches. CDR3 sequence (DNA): TGTGCCAGCTCACCTTATCTAGCGGGGGCGACAGATACGCAGTATTTT. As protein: CASSPYLAGATDTQYF.